What follows are 20 T cell receptor beta chains derived from one specimen sequenced in a study of blood T cell repertoires in COVID-19 (TCRdb year 2020). Receptor libraries were prepared by the immunoSEQ multiplex PCR assay. This is the immuneACCESS table as TCRdb keeps it, with only in-frame sequences that have V and J called. A part of the clones is gone; compared with another copy, unresolved V genes explain less than half, and the rest is unexplained. The sample includes 87,000 or so clones, with about 90% observed a single time. The ten biggest clones cover 3% of the sample. The sequenced material came from peripheral blood. The receptors were gathered from a woman in her 50s with active or convalescent COVID-19.

This sequence joins TRBV6-1 and TRBJ2-1; D not resolved. V dropped 0 bases and J dropped 15 bases, with 9 bases sitting between them. CDR3 length: 11 residues. Germline-derived CDR1 and CDR2 are MNHNS and SASEGT. Here the CDR3 DNA reads TGTGCCAGCAGTGAAGCGACACGACCGTTCTTC. It yields the protein CASSEATRPFF.

The chain couples TRBV19 to TRBJ2-7; the match to TRBD2 covers 13 bases. The germline V gene has CDR1 LNHDA and CDR2 SQIVND (reference sequence). The trim removed 5 bases at V and 3 bases at J, leaving 4 bases unmatched. The CDR3 has 15 residues. The CDR3 sequence is CASSPTSGGDYEQYF. In nucleotides, the CDR3 is TGTGCCAGTAGTCCCACTAGCGGGGGGGACTACGAGCAGTACTTC.

This chain links TRBV6-1 with TRBJ1-2; D perhaps matches TRBD1 (5 bases). The CDR3 length is 14 residues. Trimming took 0 bases from V and 5 from J, leaving 10 bases between them. CDR1 MNHNS and CDR2 SASEGT come from the germline V gene. CDR3: CASSEAGGYYGYTF. CDR3 in DNA: TGTGCCAGCAGTGAAGCGGGGGGGTATTATGGCTACACCTTC.

In its sample, this clone was seen a few times. The chain has TRBV11-2 and TRBJ1-4; D unclear. Germline V gives CDR1 SGHAT, CDR2 FQNNGV. V lost 1 base and J lost 0, with 3 bases in between. The CDR3 sequence is 14 residues long. The CDR3 region is CASSLVSTNEKLFF. CDR3 nucleotides: TGTGCCAGCAGCTTAGTCTCAACTAATGAAAAACTGTTTTTT.

The chain uses TRBV18 and TRBJ1-3; D unresolved. The CDR3 extends over 15 amino acids. Trimming cost V 4 bases and J 0 bases, with 10 bases left between them. Germline lookup yields CDR1 KGHSH and CDR2 LQKENI. CDR3 protein: CASSLDSSSGNTIYF. As DNA, the CDR3 is TGTGCCAGCTCACTGGACTCCAGCTCTGGAAACACCATATATTTT.

J is TRBJ2-1 and V is TRBV6-2 or TRBV6-3; 12 nucleotides line up with TRBD2. Germline V gene sequence: CDR1 MNHEY, CDR2 SVGEGT. This CDR3 spans 16 amino acids. V gave up 5 bases and J gave up 6 bases; unmatched junction bases: 8. The CDR3 sequence: CASSASGTSGFNEQFF. CDR3 bases: TGTGCCAGCAGTGCCTCCGGGACTAGCGGGTTCAATGAGCAGTTCTTC.

The CDR3 here is CASSPDGVTLSNQPQHF. As DNA, the CDR3 is TGTGCCAGCAGCCCCGACGGGGTGACACTTAGCAATCAGCCCCAGCATTTT. The chain uses TRBV7-2 and TRBJ1-5; unclear D gene. Germline-derived CDR1 and CDR2 are SGHTA and FQGNSA. The CDR3 extends over 17 amino acids. V was pared by 5 bases and J by 0 bases, with 17 bases between.

This rearrangement joins TRBV29-1 to TRBJ1-2, with 7 positions matching TRBD1. Germline V CDR1 and CDR2: SQVTM, ANQGSEA. Germline trimming cut 5 bases from V and 3 bases from J; bases unmatched to any gene: 9. The CDR3 loop spans 14 amino acids. The CDR3 here is CSVYTTGRYYGYTF. The CDR3 DNA is TGCAGCGTTTACACGACAGGGCGCTACTATGGCTACACCTTC.

J is TRBJ2-3 and V is TRBV7-9, with D possibly TRBD1 on 6 matching bases. The CDR3 covers 18 residues. V lost 5 bases to trimming and J lost 0 bases, with 21 bases between them. CDR1 is SEHNR and CDR2 is FQNEAQ in the germline V gene (reference sequence). CDR3 DNA: TGTGCCAGCAGCCGGCCTTTAGACAGGACCTCTAGCACAGATACGCAGTATTTT. Its translation is CASSRPLDRTSSTDTQYF.

This chain links TRBV5-6 with TRBJ1-2; TRBD1 might be the D (6 bases). With 0 bases removed from V and 8 bases from J, the gap between germline ends came to 11 bases. Germline V gene lookup returns CDR1 SGHDT and CDR2 YYEEEE. The CDR3 spans 13 residues. The CDR3 nucleotides read TGTGCCAGCAGCTTGGGACAGGTTGGGGGCTACACCTTC. Translated, it gives CASSLGQVGGYTF.

This chain joins TRBV7-2 and TRBJ1-1; D gene unclear. V was shortened by 1 base and J by 2 bases, with 11 bases between the two germline ends. CDR1 is SGHTA, CDR2 FQGNSA, per germline. The CDR3 loop spans 15 amino acids. The CDR3 loop reads CASSLDNRPNTEAFF. CDR3 nucleotides: TGTGCCAGCAGCTTAGACAACAGACCAAACACTGAAGCTTTCTTT.

This clone was seen a single time. V usage is TRBV6-6 and J usage is TRBJ1-4, with D maybe TRBD1 (5 bases). V lost 6 bases to trimming and J lost 3 bases, with 14 bases between them. CDR1 and CDR2 from the germline V gene are MNHNY and SVGAGI (reference sequence). The CDR3 consists of 15 residues. For the CDR3, the DNA is TGTGCCAGCAGCCCGGGGGGAGTAGCTAATGAAAAACTGTTTTTT. This translates into CASSPGGVANEKLFF.

The chain combines TRBV5-6 with TRBJ2-1, with 8 bases fitting TRBD1. CDR3 size: 14 residues. V was clipped by 0 bases and J by 6 bases; unmatched bases: 2. CDR1 SGHDT and CDR2 YYEEEE come from the germline V gene. The CDR3 nucleotides are TGTGCCAGCAGCTTGGGGACAGGGACCAATGAGCAGTTCTTC. Residues: CASSLGTGTNEQFF.

This chain connects TRBV29-1 to TRBJ1-2; 7 bases line up with TRBD1. This CDR3 is 15 amino acids long. Germline lookup yields CDR1 SQVTM and CDR2 ANQGSEA. J was trimmed by 4 bases and V by 3 bases; bases with no gene match: 11. The CDR3 loop reads CSVDPSTGVGYGYTF. The CDR3 DNA reads as TGCAGCGTTGACCCCTCTACAGGGGTAGGCTATGGCTACACCTTC.

This clone was seen a single time. This rearrangement joins TRBV7-8 to TRBJ1-4; D remains unclear. Germline CDR1 reads SGHVS; CDR2 reads FQNEAQ. V gave up 5 bases and J gave up 2 bases, with 12 bases separating them. CDR3 length equals 15 residues. CDR3: CASSVERGTNEKLFF. CDR3 in DNA: TGTGCCAGCAGCGTTGAACGGGGTACTAATGAAAAACTGTTTTTT.

The gene calls are TRBV29-1 and TRBJ2-2, with 8 bases lining up with TRBD1. This CDR3 comprises 17 residues. The trim removed 1 base at V and 6 bases at J, leaving 13 bases unmatched. In germline, CDR1 is SQVTM, CDR2 ANQGSEA. The CDR3 protein is CSVEVYSGGSFSGELFF. CDR3 bases: TGCAGCGTTGAAGTTTACTCAGGGGGCAGTTTCTCCGGGGAGCTGTTTTTT.

The CDR3 DNA follows: TGTGCCAGCAGCTTACAGGGCCAGGCTGGCTACACCTTC. Its protein is CASSLQGQAGYTF. The chain employs TRBV5-4 and TRBJ1-2; TRBD1 might be the D (6 bases). Deletions cut 2 bases from V and 7 bases from J, with 12 bases between. In germline, CDR1 is SGHNT, CDR2 YYREEE (reference sequence). The CDR3 runs 13 residues.

This sequence joins TRBV5-1 and TRBJ1-2; 8 nucleotides agree with TRBD1. The CDR3 length is 14 residues. From germline, CDR1 is SGHRS and CDR2 YFSETQ. With 4 bases clipped from V and 4 bases from J, the junction kept 6 bases outside the gene matches. The chain's CDR3 is CASSVDRGAYGYTF. The DNA of the CDR3 is TGCGCCAGCAGCGTTGACAGGGGAGCCTATGGCTACACCTTC.

CDR3 coding DNA: TGTGCCAGCAGCTTGCCGGGACAGGGGACTGAAGCTTTCTTT. Translating gives CASSLPGQGTEAFF. The chain uses TRBV5-4 and TRBJ1-1; the match to TRBD1 covers 10 bases. The CDR3 extends over 14 amino acids. The J segment lost 5 bases and the V segment lost 1 base, leaving 2 bases of the junction unmatched. The germline V gene has CDR1 SGHNT and CDR2 YYREEE (reference sequence).

In its sample, this clone was seen a few times. This chain joins TRBV4-2 and TRBJ1-6; possible D gene TRBD1, 6 bases. The CDR3 consists of 16 residues. V shed 3 bases and J shed 8 bases, with 17 bases lying between them. Germline CDR1 and CDR2: LGHNA and YNFKEQ. CDR3 residues: CASSQEAGRGDSPLHF. CDR3 coding DNA: TGTGCCAGCAGCCAGGAGGCAGGCAGGGGAGATTCACCCCTCCACTTT.